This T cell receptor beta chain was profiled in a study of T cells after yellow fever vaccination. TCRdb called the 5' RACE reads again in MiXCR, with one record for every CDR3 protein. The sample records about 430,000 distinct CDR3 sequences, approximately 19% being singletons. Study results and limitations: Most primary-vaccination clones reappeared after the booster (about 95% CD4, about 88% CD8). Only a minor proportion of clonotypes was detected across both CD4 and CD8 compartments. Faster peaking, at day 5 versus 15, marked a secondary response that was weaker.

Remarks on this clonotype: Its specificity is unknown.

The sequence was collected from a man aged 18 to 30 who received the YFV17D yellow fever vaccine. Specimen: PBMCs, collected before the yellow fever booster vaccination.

CDR3 DNA: TGTGCCAGCAGCTCGCCTACTAGAGGCACAGATACGCAGTATTTT. This gives the protein CASSSPTRGTDTQYF. The chain couples TRBV7-2 to TRBJ2-3, with a tentative D call TRBD2 (5 bases). The ends were cut back, 4 bases at V and 1 base at J, with 12 bases in the middle. This CDR3 has 15 residues. The germline CDR1 and CDR2 sequences are SGHTA and FQGNSA.